This T cell receptor (beta chain) was sequenced in a study of shared clonotypes between healthy human individuals. Notes on the study in general: Sharing of clonotypes among donors was expected to vary with sequencing depth.

Note on this clone: The antigen is not known.

Repertoires were generated with immunoSEQ multiplex PCR, while TCRdb's copy carries only in-frame clones and drops some. The sample shows 2 million to 2.5 million clones, approximately 94% of them seen only once. V was pared by 4 bases and J by 1 base, with 13 bases between. Germline V CDR1 and CDR2: SNHLY, FYNNEI. This CDR3 contains 16 residues. The source is a man aged 18 to 29 in good health. The chain joins TRBV2 to TRBJ2-2, with D possibly TRBD2 on 5 matching bases. The sample comprised naive CD4+ T cells sorted from blood. As for subset: CD45RA+ positively selected. The chain's CDR3 is CASSGLKDLNTGELFF. In DNA, the CDR3 is TGTGCCAGCAGTGGCCTGAAGGACTTGAACACCGGGGAGCTGTTTTTT.